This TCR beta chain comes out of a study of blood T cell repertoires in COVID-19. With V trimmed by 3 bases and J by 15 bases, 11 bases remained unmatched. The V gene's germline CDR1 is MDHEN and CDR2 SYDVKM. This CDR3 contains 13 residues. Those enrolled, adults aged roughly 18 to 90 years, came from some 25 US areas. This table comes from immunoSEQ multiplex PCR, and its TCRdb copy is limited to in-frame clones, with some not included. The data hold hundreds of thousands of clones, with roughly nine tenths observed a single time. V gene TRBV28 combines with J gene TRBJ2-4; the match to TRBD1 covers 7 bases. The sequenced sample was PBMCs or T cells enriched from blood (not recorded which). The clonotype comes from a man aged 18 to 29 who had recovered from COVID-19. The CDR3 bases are TGTGCCAGCAGTTTCCTCCCGACAGGGAGAAGGTACTTC. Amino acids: CASSFLPTGRRYF.